This T cell receptor (beta chain) is drawn from a study of shared clonotypes between healthy human individuals. Study conclusions and caveats: Sequencing depth was expected to influence donor clonotype sharing.

CDR1 is KGHSH, CDR2 LQKENI, per germline. CDR3 length equals 13 residues. The germline V and J ends were trimmed by 3 bases and 0 bases, with 3 bases remaining between them. This clone was detected only a few times. Its antigen remains unknown. Clones were sequenced by immunoSEQ multiplex PCR, and TCRdb holds only the in-frame ones, with some missing. The table shows fewer than 1.4 million clones, with around 78% occurring only once. The rearrangement joins TRBV18 to TRBJ1-5; unclear D gene. The sample taken for sequencing was memory CD4+ T cells from PBMCs. Specified subset: CD45RA-negative fraction. This clonotype was sampled from a man younger than 35 in good health. Some clones in this sample may be carry-over from other donors' samples. CDR3 in DNA: TGTGCCAGCTCACCGACTAGCAATCAGCCCCAGCATTTT. Translation gives CASSPTSNQPQHF.